This note documents a single T cell receptor (beta chain) sequence. What it binds is unknown. PCR involved 60 Vbeta and 13 Jbeta primers. Generated by immunoSEQ multiplex PCR, the TCRdb table keeps only in-frame clones and is missing some. The table shows a few hundred thousand clones, with 65% to 80% occurring only once. These data are taken from a study of cytomegalovirus exposure and HLA in healthy donors. As for the study in general: Around 180 million T cells yielded under 130 million unique TCR beta sequences in earlier analysis. General observations from the study: At a 0.05 false discovery rate, a later analysis found 15,000 to 20,000 TCR beta sequences to be associated with HLA alleles.

This clonotype was sampled from a girl aged 2 to 10 in good health and CMV-seronegative. The specimen was PBMCs.

CDR3 in DNA: TGTGCCAGCTCACCATACATACCCGGGACTAGCGGTACAGATACGCAGTATTTT. It specifies CASSPYIPGTSGTDTQYF. The J gene is TRBJ2-3, the V gene TRBV18; 11 nucleotides line up with TRBD2. V was pared by 2 bases and J by 3 bases, with 10 bases of the junction left unmatched. The CDR3 is made up of 18 amino acids. Germline CDR1 is KGHSH and CDR2 is LQKENI. Supplemented by reference TRBV18 and TRBJ2-3, the full variable domain reads NAGVMQNPRHLVRRRGQEARLRCSPMKGHSHVYWYRQLPEEGLKFMVYLQKENIIDESGMPKERFSAEFPKEGPSILRIQQVVRGDSAAYFCASSPYIPGTSGTDTQYFGPGTRLTVL.